This T cell receptor beta chain was profiled in a study of blood T cell repertoires in COVID-19. Whole-study context: Sample material is recorded as cDNA or gDNA derived from T cells, B-cell-depleted T cells, or PBMCs.

From germline, CDR1 is SGHDT and CDR2 YYEEEE. This CDR3 region has 17 residues. Trimming stripped 1 base from V and 6 bases from J, with 19 bases between. Assay used: immunoSEQ multiplex PCR; TCRdb lists only in-frame clones, some missing. The data contain 30,000 to 40,000 clones, 65% to 85% of them singletons. The TCR sequence derives from a man in his 60s in a cohort sampled during active COVID-19. V usage is TRBV5-6 and J usage is TRBJ1-4; no clear D. The material sequenced was peripheral blood. The CDR3 loop reads CASSLNEVRGMDEKLFF. The CDR3 DNA reads TGTGCCAGCAGCTTGAATGAGGTACGAGGGATGGATGAAAAACTGTTTTTT.